These T cell receptor beta chains were read from a single sample in a study of T cell responses to AZD1222 COVID-19 vaccine. Sequenced by immunoSEQ multiplex PCR; TCRdb stores in-frame clones only, minus some. Of roughly 110,000 clones listed, approximately 90% are singletons. The sample in question was peripheral blood, obtained 28 days after the second AZD1222 dose. All receptors come from an adult who received the AZD1222 COVID-19 vaccine. The CDR3 runs from the conserved cysteine through the conserved F or W. D genes are given only for firm matches. Part of the rows lack a size; the others show once, few, many or a class for expanded clones.

cdr3_aa: CASRRESNQPQHF
cdr3_nt: TGTGCCAGTAGGAGGGAGAGCAATCAGCCCCAGCATTTT
j_call: TRBJ1-5
d_call: NA
v_call: TRBV19
clone_size: NA

cdr3_aa: CASSYLTGALNQPQHF
cdr3_nt: TGTGCCAGCAGTTACTTGACCGGGGCCCTCAATCAGCCCCAGCATTTT
j_call: TRBJ1-5
d_call: NA
v_call: TRBV6-5
clone_size: NA

cdr3_aa: CASSPLPGGTEAFF
cdr3_nt: TGTGCCAGCTCACCACTACCTGGGGGCACTGAAGCTTTCTTT
j_call: TRBJ1-1
d_call: NA
v_call: TRBV18
clone_size: NA

cdr3_aa: CASSLGDQISRNTIYF
cdr3_nt: TGTGCCAGCAGTCTTGGGGACCAAATCTCGAGAAACACCATATATTTT
j_call: TRBJ1-3
d_call: NA
v_call: TRBV28
clone_size: NA

cdr3_aa: CSVASPDRGRNGYTF
cdr3_nt: TGCAGCGTTGCCTCCCCGGACAGGGGAAGGAATGGCTACACCTTC
j_call: TRBJ1-2
d_call: TRBD1
v_call: TRBV29-1
clone_size: NA

cdr3_aa: CASSFGGRAGGPGELFF
cdr3_nt: TGTGCCAGCAGCTTCGGGGGGCGAGCGGGAGGGCCCGGGGAGCTGTTTTTT
j_call: TRBJ2-2
d_call: TRBD2
v_call: TRBV7-2
clone_size: NA

cdr3_aa: CASSAGQVCSGNTIYF
cdr3_nt: TGTGCCAGCAGTGCGGGACAGGTCTGCTCTGGAAACACCATATATTTT
j_call: TRBJ1-3
d_call: TRBD1
v_call: TRBV6-4
clone_size: NA

cdr3_aa: CASSLGQSNQPQHF
cdr3_nt: TGTGCCAGCAGCTTAGGCCAGAGCAATCAGCCCCAGCATTTT
j_call: TRBJ1-5
d_call: NA
v_call: TRBV5-6
clone_size: NA

cdr3_aa: CASSESANYGYTF
cdr3_nt: TGCGCCAGCAGTGAGTCAGCTAACTATGGCTACACCTTC
j_call: TRBJ1-2
d_call: NA
v_call: TRBV10-2
clone_size: NA

cdr3_aa: CASGTGVNTEAFF
cdr3_nt: TGTGCCAGCGGGACTGGAGTGAACACTGAAGCTTTCTTT
j_call: TRBJ1-1
d_call: NA
v_call: TRBV7-2
clone_size: NA

cdr3_aa: CASSQDRSSGNTIYF
cdr3_nt: TGCGCCAGCAGCCAAGACAGGTCCTCTGGAAACACCATATATTTT
j_call: TRBJ1-3
d_call: NA
v_call: TRBV4-1
clone_size: NA

cdr3_aa: CASSLGGLGNTIYF
cdr3_nt: TGCGCCAGCAGCTTGGGAGGTCTTGGAAACACCATATATTTT
j_call: TRBJ1-3
d_call: NA
v_call: TRBV5-1
clone_size: NA

cdr3_aa: CASTKEAREAFF
cdr3_nt: TGTGCCAGCACCAAAGAGGCCCGTGAAGCTTTCTTT
j_call: TRBJ1-1
d_call: NA
v_call: TRBV6-5
clone_size: once

cdr3_aa: CASSQAHRGSPLHF
cdr3_nt: TGTGCCAGCAGTCAGGCTCATCGGGGTTCACCCCTCCACTTT
j_call: TRBJ1-6
d_call: NA
v_call: TRBV6-5
clone_size: once

cdr3_aa: CASTSEGGASWLNEQYF
cdr3_nt: TGTGCCAGCACCTCCGAGGGGGGGGCGTCTTGGCTAAACGAGCAGTACTTC
j_call: TRBJ2-7
d_call: NA
v_call: TRBV7-9
clone_size: NA

cdr3_aa: CASSLPGFYEQYF
cdr3_nt: TGTGCCAGCAGTTTGCCCGGGTTCTACGAGCAGTACTTC
j_call: TRBJ2-7
d_call: NA
v_call: TRBV27
clone_size: once

cdr3_aa: CASSGSRGFGNEKLFF
cdr3_nt: TGTGCCAGCAGTGGTTCCAGGGGTTTCGGAAATGAAAAACTGTTTTTT
j_call: TRBJ1-4
d_call: NA
v_call: TRBV2
clone_size: NA

cdr3_aa: CASSFQIRPNTEAFF
cdr3_nt: TGTGCCAGCAGTTTCCAGATCCGCCCGAACACTGAAGCTTTCTTT
j_call: TRBJ1-1
d_call: NA
v_call: TRBV28
clone_size: NA

cdr3_aa: CASSQALEGSYNEQFF
cdr3_nt: TGCGCCAGCAGCCAAGCGTTAGAGGGCTCCTACAATGAGCAGTTCTTC
j_call: TRBJ2-1
d_call: NA
v_call: TRBV4-3
clone_size: NA

cdr3_aa: CASSQETGLGPMNTEAFF
cdr3_nt: TGTGCCAGCAGCCAAGAAACGGGGTTGGGACCGATGAACACTGAAGCTTTCTTT
j_call: TRBJ1-1
d_call: NA
v_call: TRBV14
clone_size: NA

cdr3_aa: CASSHRLAPNYEQYF
cdr3_nt: TGTGCCAGCAGTCACCGACTAGCCCCGAACTACGAGCAGTACTTC
j_call: TRBJ2-7
d_call: TRBD2
v_call: TRBV7-2
clone_size: NA

cdr3_aa: CAWSLGGGSTDTQYF
cdr3_nt: TGTGCCTGGAGTCTTGGAGGGGGATCCACAGATACGCAGTATTTT
j_call: TRBJ2-3
d_call: NA
v_call: TRBV30
clone_size: NA

cdr3_aa: CSFPRVGDEQFF
cdr3_nt: TGCAGCTTCCCCAGGGTAGGGGATGAGCAGTTCTTC
j_call: TRBJ2-1
d_call: NA
v_call: TRBV29-1
clone_size: NA

cdr3_aa: CASSYLGSYEQFF
cdr3_nt: TGTGCCAGCAGTTACTTGGGGTCGTATGAGCAGTTCTTC
j_call: TRBJ2-1
d_call: NA
v_call: TRBV6-2/TRBV6-3
clone_size: once

cdr3_aa: CASSVASTGELFF
cdr3_nt: TGTGCCAGCAGCGTAGCATCCACCGGGGAGCTGTTTTTT
j_call: TRBJ2-2
d_call: NA
v_call: TRBV9
clone_size: NA

cdr3_aa: CASSYSAGGRTDTQYF
cdr3_nt: TGTGCCAGCAGTTACTCGGCGGGGGGCAGGACAGATACGCAGTATTTT
j_call: TRBJ2-3
d_call: TRBD2
v_call: TRBV6-5
clone_size: NA

cdr3_aa: CASSDGEYNEQFF
cdr3_nt: TGTGCCAGCAGTGACGGGGAGTACAATGAGCAGTTCTTC
j_call: TRBJ2-1
d_call: NA
v_call: TRBV6-4
clone_size: NA

cdr3_aa: CASSLYTGHTGELFF
cdr3_nt: TGTGCCAGCAGTTTATATACAGGGCACACCGGGGAGCTGTTTTTT
j_call: TRBJ2-2
d_call: NA
v_call: TRBV27
clone_size: few

cdr3_aa: CASSALRGFGTDTQYF
cdr3_nt: TGTGCCAGCAGCGCGCTCCGAGGGTTTGGGACAGATACGCAGTATTTT
j_call: TRBJ2-3
d_call: NA
v_call: TRBV11-2
clone_size: NA

cdr3_aa: CASSKHEETQYF
cdr3_nt: TGTGCCAGCAGTAAACATGAAGAGACCCAGTACTTC
j_call: TRBJ2-5
d_call: NA
v_call: TRBV6-5
clone_size: NA

cdr3_aa: CSVEVQGRPEQYF
cdr3_nt: TGCAGCGTTGAAGTACAGGGGCGTCCCGAGCAGTACTTC
j_call: TRBJ2-7
d_call: TRBD1
v_call: TRBV29-1
clone_size: NA

cdr3_aa: CASSYGTGDGNTIYF
cdr3_nt: TGTGCCAGCAGTTACGGGACAGGGGATGGAAACACCATATATTTT
j_call: TRBJ1-3
d_call: TRBD1
v_call: TRBV6-6
clone_size: NA

cdr3_aa: CASKESGNYEQYF
cdr3_nt: TGTGCCAGTAAGGAGTCAGGAAACTACGAGCAGTACTTC
j_call: TRBJ2-7
d_call: NA
v_call: TRBV19
clone_size: NA

cdr3_aa: CASSLATSLPYEQYF
cdr3_nt: TGTGCCAGCAGCTTAGCGACTAGCTTACCCTACGAGCAGTACTTC
j_call: TRBJ2-7
d_call: TRBD2
v_call: TRBV7-9
clone_size: few

cdr3_aa: CASSPLAGDTDTQYF
cdr3_nt: TGTGCCAGCAGTCCGCTGGCCGGGGACACAGATACGCAGTATTTT
j_call: TRBJ2-3
d_call: NA
v_call: TRBV6-2/TRBV6-3
clone_size: NA

cdr3_aa: CASSLGGRFQETQYF
cdr3_nt: TGTGCCAGCAGCTTAGGCGGCAGGTTCCAAGAGACCCAGTACTTC
j_call: TRBJ2-5
d_call: NA
v_call: TRBV11-2
clone_size: NA

cdr3_aa: CASSESGKGTDTQYF
cdr3_nt: TGCGCCAGCAGTGAATCAGGGAAGGGTACAGATACGCAGTATTTT
j_call: TRBJ2-3
d_call: NA
v_call: TRBV10-1
clone_size: NA

cdr3_aa: CASKGTGHFGNTIYF
cdr3_nt: TGTGCCAGCAAAGGGACAGGACACTTTGGAAACACCATATATTTT
j_call: TRBJ1-3
d_call: TRBD1
v_call: TRBV2
clone_size: NA

cdr3_aa: CASKYGGDTGELFF
cdr3_nt: TGTGCCAGCAAGTATGGTGGGGACACCGGGGAGCTGTTTTTT
j_call: TRBJ2-2
d_call: NA
v_call: TRBV9
clone_size: NA

cdr3_aa: CASSYGGLGYNEQFF
cdr3_nt: TGTGCCAGCAGTTACGGGGGACTAGGCTACAATGAGCAGTTCTTC
j_call: TRBJ2-1
d_call: TRBD2
v_call: TRBV6-5
clone_size: NA

cdr3_aa: CASSQVGANTEAFF
cdr3_nt: TGCGCCAGCAGCCAAGTAGGAGCTAACACTGAAGCTTTCTTT
j_call: TRBJ1-1
d_call: NA
v_call: TRBV4-1
clone_size: NA

cdr3_aa: CASSQGMRTSGSNEQFF
cdr3_nt: TGTGCCAGCAGCCAAGGAATGAGGACTAGCGGTTCAAATGAGCAGTTCTTC
j_call: TRBJ2-1
d_call: TRBD2
v_call: TRBV3-1/TRBV3-2
clone_size: NA

cdr3_aa: CASSPDRSHGNTIYF
cdr3_nt: TGTGCCAGCAGCCCAGACAGATCGCATGGAAACACCATATATTTT
j_call: TRBJ1-3
d_call: NA
v_call: TRBV7-2
clone_size: few

cdr3_aa: CASSSTGTGQETQYF
cdr3_nt: TGTGCCAGCAGTTCCACCGGGACAGGTCAAGAGACCCAGTACTTC
j_call: TRBJ2-5
d_call: TRBD1
v_call: TRBV6-5
clone_size: NA

cdr3_aa: CASSPRTGAGNTIYF
cdr3_nt: TGTGCCAGCAGCCCCCGGACAGGGGCTGGAAACACCATATATTTT
j_call: TRBJ1-3
d_call: TRBD1
v_call: TRBV7-8
clone_size: NA

cdr3_aa: CASSGRQGTEAFF
cdr3_nt: TGTGCCAGCAGCGGACGTCAAGGCACTGAAGCTTTCTTT
j_call: TRBJ1-1
d_call: NA
v_call: TRBV6-5
clone_size: NA

cdr3_aa: CASSLTGVSSPLHF
cdr3_nt: TGTGCCAGCAGCTTGACAGGGGTGAGTTCACCCCTCCACTTT
j_call: TRBJ1-6
d_call: TRBD1
v_call: TRBV6-5
clone_size: NA

cdr3_aa: CASSYSQDSLSGELFF
cdr3_nt: TGTGCCAGCAGTTACTCCCAGGACTCACTCTCCGGGGAGCTGTTTTTT
j_call: TRBJ2-2
d_call: NA
v_call: TRBV6-5
clone_size: NA

cdr3_aa: CASSSDRGAGGISYGYTF
cdr3_nt: TGTGCCAGCAGTTCCGATCGGGGAGCAGGGGGAATCAGCTATGGCTACACCTTC
j_call: TRBJ1-2
d_call: TRBD1
v_call: TRBV27
clone_size: NA

cdr3_aa: CASSFRDQETQYF
cdr3_nt: TGCGCCAGCAGCTTCCGCGATCAAGAGACCCAGTACTTC
j_call: TRBJ2-5
d_call: NA
v_call: TRBV5-1
clone_size: NA

cdr3_aa: CASRLAGGNTGELFF
cdr3_nt: TGCGCCAGCAGACTAGCGGGGGGGAACACCGGGGAGCTGTTTTTT
j_call: TRBJ2-2
d_call: TRBD2
v_call: TRBV10-2
clone_size: NA

cdr3_aa: CASSYKGRIYEQYF
cdr3_nt: TGTGCCAGCAGTTACAAGGGCAGGATCTACGAGCAGTACTTC
j_call: TRBJ2-7
d_call: NA
v_call: TRBV6-5
clone_size: NA

cdr3_aa: CASGTPRVRVREQYF
cdr3_nt: TGTGCCAGCGGTACGCCCAGGGTCAGAGTGCGCGAGCAGTACTTC
j_call: TRBJ2-7
d_call: NA
v_call: TRBV6-5
clone_size: NA